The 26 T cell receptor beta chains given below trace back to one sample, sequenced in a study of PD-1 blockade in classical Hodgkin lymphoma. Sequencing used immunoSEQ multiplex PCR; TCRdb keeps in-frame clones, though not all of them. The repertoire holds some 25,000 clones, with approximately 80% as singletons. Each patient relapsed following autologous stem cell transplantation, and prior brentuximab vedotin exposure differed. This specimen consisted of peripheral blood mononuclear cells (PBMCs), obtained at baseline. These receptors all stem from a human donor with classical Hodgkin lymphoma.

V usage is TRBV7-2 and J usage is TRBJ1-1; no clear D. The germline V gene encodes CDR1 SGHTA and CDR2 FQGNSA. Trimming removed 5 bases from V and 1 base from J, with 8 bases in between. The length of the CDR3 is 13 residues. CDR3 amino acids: CASSPDPNTEAFF. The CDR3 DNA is TGTGCCAGCAGCCCGGATCCGAACACTGAAGCTTTCTTT.

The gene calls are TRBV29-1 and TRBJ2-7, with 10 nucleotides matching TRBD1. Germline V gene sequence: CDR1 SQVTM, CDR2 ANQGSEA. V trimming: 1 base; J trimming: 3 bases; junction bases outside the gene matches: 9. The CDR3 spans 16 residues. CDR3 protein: CSVEVGFGTGVYEQYF. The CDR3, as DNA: TGCAGCGTTGAAGTTGGGTTCGGGACAGGGGTCTACGAGCAGTACTTC.

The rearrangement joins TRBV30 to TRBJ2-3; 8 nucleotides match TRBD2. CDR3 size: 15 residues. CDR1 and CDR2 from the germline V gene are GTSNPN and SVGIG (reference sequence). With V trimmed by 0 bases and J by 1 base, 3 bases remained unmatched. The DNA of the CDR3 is TGTGCCTGGAGTGTTAGCGGGGCTCGCACAGATACGCAGTATTTT. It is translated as CAWSVSGARTDTQYF.

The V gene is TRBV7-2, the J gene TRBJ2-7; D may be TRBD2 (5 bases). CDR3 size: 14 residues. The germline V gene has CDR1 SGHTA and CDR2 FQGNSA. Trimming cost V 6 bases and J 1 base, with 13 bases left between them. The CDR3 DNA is TGTGCCAGCAGGTTACGGACTGTTTCCTACGAGCAGTACTTC. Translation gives CASRLRTVSYEQYF.

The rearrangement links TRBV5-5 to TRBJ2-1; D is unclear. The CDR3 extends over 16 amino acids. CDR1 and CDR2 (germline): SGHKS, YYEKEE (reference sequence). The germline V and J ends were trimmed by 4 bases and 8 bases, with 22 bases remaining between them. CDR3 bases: TGTGCCAGCAGCACCCGTCCCCTGCAAGGGTTCTATGAGCAGTTCTTC. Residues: CASSTRPLQGFYEQFF.

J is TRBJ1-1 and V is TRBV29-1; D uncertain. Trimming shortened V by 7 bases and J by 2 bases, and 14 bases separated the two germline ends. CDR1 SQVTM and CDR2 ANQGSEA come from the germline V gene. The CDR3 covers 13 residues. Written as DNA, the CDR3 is TGCAGCGCGTATGGAAGAGGAAACACTGAAGCTTTCTTT. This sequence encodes CSAYGRGNTEAFF.

The CDR3 loop is CASRPLDSPGGETQYF. The CDR3 nucleotides read TGTGCCAGCAGACCGCTTGACAGTCCGGGTGGGGAGACCCAGTACTTC. The chain is built from TRBV5-6 and TRBJ2-5; perhaps TRBD1 as D (5 bases). The CDR3 length is 16 residues. Trimming shortened V by 5 bases and J by 5 bases, and 22 bases separated the two germline ends. Germline V gives CDR1 SGHDT, CDR2 YYEEEE.

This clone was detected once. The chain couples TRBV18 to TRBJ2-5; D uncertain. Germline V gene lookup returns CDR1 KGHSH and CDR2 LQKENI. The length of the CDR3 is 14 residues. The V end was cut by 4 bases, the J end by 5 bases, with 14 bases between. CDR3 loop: CASSQPERWETQYF. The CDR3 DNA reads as TGTGCCAGCTCACAACCAGAGCGATGGGAGACCCAGTACTTC.

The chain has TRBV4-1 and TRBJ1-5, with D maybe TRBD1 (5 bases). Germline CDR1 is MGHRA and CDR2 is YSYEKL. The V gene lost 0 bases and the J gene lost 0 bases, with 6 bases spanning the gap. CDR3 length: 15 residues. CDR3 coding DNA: TGCGCCAGCAGCCAAGAAGGGGCTAGCAATCAGCCCCAGCATTTT. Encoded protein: CASSQEGASNQPQHF.

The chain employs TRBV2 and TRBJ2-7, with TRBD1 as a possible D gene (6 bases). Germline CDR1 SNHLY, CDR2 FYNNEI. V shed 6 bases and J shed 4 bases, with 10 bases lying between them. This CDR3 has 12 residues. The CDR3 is CASSVQGYEQYF. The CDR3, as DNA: TGTGCCAGCAGCGTACAGGGATACGAGCAGTACTTC. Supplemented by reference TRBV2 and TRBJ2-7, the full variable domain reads EPEVTQTPSHQVTQMGQEVILRCVPISNHLYFYWYRQILGQKVEFLVSFYNNEISEKSEIFDDQFSVERPDGSNFTLKIRSTKLEDSAMYFCASSVQGYEQYFGPGTRLTVT.

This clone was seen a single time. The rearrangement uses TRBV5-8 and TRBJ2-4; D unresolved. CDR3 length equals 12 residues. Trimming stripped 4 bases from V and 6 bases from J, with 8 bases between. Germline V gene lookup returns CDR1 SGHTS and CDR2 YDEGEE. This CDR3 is CASSRLANIQYF. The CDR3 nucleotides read TGTGCCAGCAGCCGACTGGCAAACATTCAGTACTTC.

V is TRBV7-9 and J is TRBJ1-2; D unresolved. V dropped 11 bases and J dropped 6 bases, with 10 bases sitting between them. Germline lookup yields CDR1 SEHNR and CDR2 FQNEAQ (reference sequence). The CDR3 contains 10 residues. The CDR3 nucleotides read TGTGCCTCGGGAGGCAATGGCTACACCTTC. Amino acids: CASGGNGYTF.

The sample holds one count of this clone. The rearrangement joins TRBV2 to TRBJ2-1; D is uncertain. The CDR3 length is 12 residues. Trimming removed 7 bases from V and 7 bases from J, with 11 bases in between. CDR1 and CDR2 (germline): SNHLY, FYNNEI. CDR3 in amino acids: CASTQGLNEQFF. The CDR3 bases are TGTGCCAGCACCCAAGGGTTGAATGAGCAGTTCTTC. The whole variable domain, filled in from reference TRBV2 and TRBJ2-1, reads EPEVTQTPSHQVTQMGQEVILRCVPISNHLYFYWYRQILGQKVEFLVSFYNNEISEKSEIFDDQFSVERPDGSNFTLKIRSTKLEDSAMYFCASTQGLNEQFFGPGTRLTVL.

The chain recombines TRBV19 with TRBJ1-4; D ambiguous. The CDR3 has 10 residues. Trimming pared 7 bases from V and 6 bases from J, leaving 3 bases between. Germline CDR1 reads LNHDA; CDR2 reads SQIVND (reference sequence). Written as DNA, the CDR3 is TGTGCCAGTATGGATGAAAAACTGTTTTTT. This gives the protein CASMDEKLFF.

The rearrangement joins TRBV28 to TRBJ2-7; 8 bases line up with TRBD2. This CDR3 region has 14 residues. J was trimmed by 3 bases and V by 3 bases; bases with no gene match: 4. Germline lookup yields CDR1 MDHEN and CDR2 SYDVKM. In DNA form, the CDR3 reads TGTGCCAGCAGTTTCCCGGGGGGGTACTACGAGCAGTACTTC. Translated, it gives CASSFPGGYYEQYF. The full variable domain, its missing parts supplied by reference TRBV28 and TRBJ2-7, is DVKVTQSSRYLVKRTGEKVFLECVQDMDHENMFWYRQDPGLGLRLIYFSYDVKMKEKGDIPEGYSVSREKKERFSLILESASTNQTSMYLCASSFPGGYYEQYFGPGTRLTVT.

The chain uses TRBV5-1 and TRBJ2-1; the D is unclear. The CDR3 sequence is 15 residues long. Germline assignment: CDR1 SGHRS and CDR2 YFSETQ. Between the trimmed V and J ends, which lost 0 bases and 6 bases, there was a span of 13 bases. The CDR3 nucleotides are TGCGCCAGCAGCTTGGACACCTTTTGGTCCAATGAGCAGTTCTTC. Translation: CASSLDTFWSNEQFF.

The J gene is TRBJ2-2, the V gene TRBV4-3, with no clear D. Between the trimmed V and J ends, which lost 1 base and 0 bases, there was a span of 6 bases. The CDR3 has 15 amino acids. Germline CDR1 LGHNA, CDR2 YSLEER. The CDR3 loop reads CASSQGWANTGELFF. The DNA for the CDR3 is TGCGCCAGCAGCCAAGGATGGGCGAACACCGGGGAGCTGTTTTTT.

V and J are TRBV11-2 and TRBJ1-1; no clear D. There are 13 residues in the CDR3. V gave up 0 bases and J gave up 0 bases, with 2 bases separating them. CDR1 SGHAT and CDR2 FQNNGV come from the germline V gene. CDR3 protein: CASSLDLNTEAFF. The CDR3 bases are TGTGCCAGCAGCTTAGACTTGAACACTGAAGCTTTCTTT.

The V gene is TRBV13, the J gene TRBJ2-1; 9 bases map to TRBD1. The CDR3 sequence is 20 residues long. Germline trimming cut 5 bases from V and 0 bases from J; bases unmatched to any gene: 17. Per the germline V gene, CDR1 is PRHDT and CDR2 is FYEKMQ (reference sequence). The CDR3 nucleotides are TGTGCCAGCAGCGCAACAGGGGGCCGTAAACCCTCGAGCTCCTACAATGAGCAGTTCTTC. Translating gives CASSATGGRKPSSSYNEQFF.

CDR3: CASSIVTPGQGAYEQYF. The CDR3 DNA reads as TGTGCCAGTAGTATAGTGACTCCGGGACAGGGTGCGTACGAGCAGTACTTC. The genes are TRBV19 and TRBJ2-7; 9 bases fit TRBD1. Trimming removed 1 base from V and 4 bases from J; junction bases left unmatched: 11. This CDR3 contains 17 residues. CDR1 is LNHDA, CDR2 SQIVND, per germline (reference sequence).

The CDR3 loop is CASRLAKGTDTQYF. In DNA, the CDR3 is TGTGCCAGCCGGCTCGCAAAGGGCACAGATACGCAGTATTTT. The chain is built from TRBV6-5 and TRBJ2-3; D gene uncertain. This CDR3 comprises 14 residues. The V end lost 8 bases, the J end lost 1 base, and 13 bases lay between the germline ends. CDR1 is MNHEY and CDR2 is SVGAGI in the germline V gene.

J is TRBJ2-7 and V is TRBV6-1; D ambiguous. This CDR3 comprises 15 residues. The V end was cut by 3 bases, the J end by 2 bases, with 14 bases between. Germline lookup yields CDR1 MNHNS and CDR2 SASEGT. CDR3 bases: TGTGCCAGCAGTGATGAAGGACGGGTTCCCTACGAGCAGTACTTC. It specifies CASSDEGRVPYEQYF.

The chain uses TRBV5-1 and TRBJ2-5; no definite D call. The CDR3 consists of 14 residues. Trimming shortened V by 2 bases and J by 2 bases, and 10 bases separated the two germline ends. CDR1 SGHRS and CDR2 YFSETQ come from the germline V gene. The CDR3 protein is CASSFLWPQETQYF. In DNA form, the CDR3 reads TGCGCCAGCAGCTTTCTCTGGCCACAAGAGACCCAGTACTTC.

CDR3 DNA sequence: TGTGCCAGCAGCTGGACAGGGAATTCACCCCTCCACTTT. This encodes CASSWTGNSPLHF. J is TRBJ1-6 and V is TRBV5-4; 8 positions match TRBD1. V was pared by 3 bases and J by 7 bases, with 0 bases of the junction left unmatched. Per the germline V gene, CDR1 is SGHNT and CDR2 is YYREEE (reference sequence). The CDR3 is made up of 13 amino acids.

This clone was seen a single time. CDR3 region: CASSFPGLAGANTYEQYF. The CDR3 coding sequence is TGTGCCAGCAGCTTCCCCGGACTAGCGGGGGCCAACACCTACGAGCAGTACTTC. The V and J genes are TRBV11-3 and TRBJ2-7; 13 bases fit TRBD2. Germline assignment: CDR1 SGHNT and CDR2 YENEEA. The length of the CDR3 is 18 residues. The junction had 10 bases not matched to a gene; V was cut back by 3 bases and J by 2 bases.

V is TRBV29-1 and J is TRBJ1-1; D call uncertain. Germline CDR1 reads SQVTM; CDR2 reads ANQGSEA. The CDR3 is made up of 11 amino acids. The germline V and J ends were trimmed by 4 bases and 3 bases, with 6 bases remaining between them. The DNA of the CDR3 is TGCAGCGTTGCAACAGACACTGAAGCTTTCTTT. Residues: CSVATDTEAFF.